The 9 T cell receptor beta chains below come from one sample, sequenced in a study of early T cells in non-severe SARS-CoV-2 infection. Each CDR3 protein gets one entry after TCRdb re-called the 5' RACE reads with MiXCR. Counted here are 35,000 to 55,000 distinct CDR3 sequences, 11% occurring once; the ten biggest clones make up 21%. Sequenced input: whole blood. These receptors were obtained from an adult who was a healthcare worker with PCR-confirmed SARS-CoV-2 infection or an uninfected control (not recorded which).

This clonotype was picked up many times. The chain couples TRBV5-1 to TRBJ2-7; 7 bases agree with TRBD1. The CDR3 runs 14 residues. V lost 1 base, J lost 3 bases, and 4 bases stayed unmatched. The germline gives CDR1 SGHRS, CDR2 YFSETQ. CDR3 nucleotide sequence: TGCGCCAGCAGCTTGTCGGGACAGCGCTACGAGCAGTACTTC. This codes for CASSLSGQRYEQYF.

This sequence joins TRBV2 and TRBJ1-5, with unresolved D. Germline V gives CDR1 SNHLY, CDR2 FYNNEI. The CDR3 length is 13 residues. Trimming removed 1 base at V and 4 bases at J, with 5 bases between. CDR3 nucleotide sequence: TGTGCCAGCAGTGAAGACACGAATCAGCCCCAGCATTTT. It codes for CASSEDTNQPQHF. The full variable domain, rest sourced from reference TRBV2 and TRBJ1-5, is EPEVTQTPSHQVTQMGQEVILRCVPISNHLYFYWYRQILGQKVEFLVSFYNNEISEKSEIFDDQFSVERPDGSNFTLKIRSTKLEDSAMYFCASSEDTNQPQHFGDGTRLSIL.

At least ten counts were recorded for this clonotype. The chain combines TRBV10-3 with TRBJ2-7; D is possibly TRBD2 (9 bases). The CDR3 loop spans 20 amino acids. Germline CDR1 is ENHRY and CDR2 is SYGVKD. Trimming stripped 3 bases from V and 2 bases from J, with 29 bases between. The CDR3 is CAISDNQGALASGTTYEQYF. The CDR3 nucleotides are TGTGCCATCAGTGACAACCAGGGGGCTCTGGCTAGCGGGACCACCTACGAGCAGTACTTC.

The table lists this clonotype with many counts. The rearrangement uses TRBV19 and TRBJ1-2; possible D gene TRBD1, 6 bases. The CDR3 extends over 17 amino acids. The V gene lost 3 bases and the J gene lost 3 bases, with 20 bases spanning the gap. Germline V gene lookup returns CDR1 LNHDA and CDR2 SQIVND (reference sequence). The CDR3 bases are TGTGCCAGTAGTATGGGTTCCGCGGGGGGCTCTTACTATGGCTACACCTTC. Protein: CASSMGSAGGSYYGYTF.

There are many counts of this clonotype. The chain has TRBV5-1 and TRBJ2-3; possibly TRBD1 or TRBD2 for D (5 bases each). This CDR3 spans 12 amino acids. Looked up from germline, CDR1 is SGHRS and CDR2 is YFSETQ. V dropped 5 bases and J dropped 6 bases, with 10 bases sitting between them. CDR3 nucleotide sequence: TGCGCCAGCAGTTGGGGGAGCGATACGCAGTATTTT. Its protein product is CASSWGSDTQYF. Full variable domain (rest looked up from reference TRBV5-1 and TRBJ2-3): KAGVTQTPRYLIKTRGQQVTLSCSPISGHRSVSWYQQTPGQGLQFLFEYFSETQRNKGNFPGRFSGRQFSNSRSEMNVSTLELGDSALYLCASSWGSDTQYFGPGTRLTVL.

There are many counts of this clonotype. The rearrangement links TRBV7-2 to TRBJ1-5; unclear D gene. Germline lookup yields CDR1 SGHTA and CDR2 FQGNSA. Trimming pared 5 bases from V and 1 base from J, leaving 12 bases between. This CDR3 has 15 amino acids. CDR3: CASSPQRLSNQPQHF. CDR3 DNA: TGTGCCAGCAGCCCACAACGGTTGAGCAATCAGCCCCAGCATTTT.

This clonotype was seen ten or more times. The chain employs TRBV4-2 and TRBJ1-1, with 9 bases lining up with TRBD1. The CDR3 contains 15 residues. V was pared by 0 bases and J by 10 bases, with 9 bases of the junction left unmatched. Germline CDR1 and CDR2: LGHNA and YNFKEQ. The CDR3, as DNA: TGTGCCAGCAGCCAAGATAGAAGCCAGACAGGGGGAGCTTTCTTT. As protein: CASSQDRSQTGGAFF.

This clonotype was detected ten times or more. The CDR3 loop reads CASSHMHYEQYF. CDR3 nucleotides: TGTGCCAGCAGCCACATGCACTACGAGCAGTACTTC. The V call is TRBV14, the J call TRBJ2-7; D is unresolved. Looked up from germline, CDR1 is SGHDN and CDR2 is FVKESK. V lost 3 bases, J lost 3 bases, and 6 bases lay in between. The CDR3 contains 12 residues.

In this sample, this clonotype turned up many times. CDR3 nucleotides: TGTGCCACACGGGGGTTCGCGAACACCGGGGAGCTGTTTTTT. Translating gives CATRGFANTGELFF. The genes are TRBV6-6 and TRBJ2-2; perhaps TRBD2 as D (6 bases). This CDR3 has 14 amino acids. Trimming removed 10 bases from V and 0 bases from J, with 12 bases in between. The germline CDR1 and CDR2 sequences are MNHNY and SVGAGI (reference sequence).